This is a list of T cell receptor beta chains from one sample in a study of radiotherapy plus CTLA-4 blockade in lung cancer. Assay: immunoSEQ multiplex PCR; the TCRdb copy retains only in-frame clones and omits some. This sample has over 45,000 clones, with under 80% found just once. The source material was peripheral blood, sampled from a patient treated with radiotherapy plus ipilimumab. These receptors originate from a human donor with non-small cell lung cancer who had a complete response to radiotherapy plus ipilimumab. Both conserved end residues are part of each CDR3. The order of the fields is CDR3 DNA, CDR3 protein, CDR3 length, J gene, D gene, clone size, V gene. The D gene is left open where the match is weak. Some rows mark clone size as missing; the rest say once, few, many or name a class of expanded clone.

TGTGCCAGCAGCTCGCGGGGGTTCGACGAGCAGTACTTC | CASSSRGFDEQYF | 13 | TRBJ2-7 | TRBD2 | NA | TRBV13
TGCGCCAGCTTCCCATCGGGGTCGAACACCGGGGAGCTGTTTTTT | CASFPSGSNTGELFF | 15 | TRBJ2-2 | NA | NA | TRBV5-1
TGTGCCAGCAGTCTGGACAGCACGAATGAGCAGTTCTTC | CASSLDSTNEQFF | 13 | TRBJ2-1 | NA | medium-sized | TRBV6-5
TGTGCCAGTACTCGGGGGGGCACAGATACGCAGTATTTT | CASTRGGTDTQYF | 13 | TRBJ2-3 | TRBD2 | once | TRBV19
TGCGCCAGCAGCTTAGGGACAGCTGATAGCAATCAGCCCCAGCATTTT | CASSLGTADSNQPQHF | 16 | TRBJ1-5 | TRBD1 | NA | TRBV5-1
TGTGCCTGGGCCCCCCAGGGGGCGTACACTGAAGCTTTCTTT | CAWAPQGAYTEAFF | 14 | TRBJ1-1 | TRBD1 | NA | TRBV30
TGTGCCAGCACCCCTTTACAGGGGGCTATCCGGAACACTGAAGCTTTCTTT | CASTPLQGAIRNTEAFF | 17 | TRBJ1-1 | TRBD1 | NA | TRBV28
TGTGCCAGCAGCCCCCCGTCTCCAGCGGGGGGCTACACCTTC | CASSPPSPAGGYTF | 14 | TRBJ1-2 | NA | NA | TRBV9
TGCGCCAGCACCCTTGGCGGGAGACTGAGTGAGGAGACCCAGTACTTC | CASTLGGRLSEETQYF | 16 | TRBJ2-5 | TRBD2 | NA | TRBV5-1
TGTGCCAGCAGTGGAGATCCGGCAGGGTCGGGAAAACTGTTTTTT | CASSGDPAGSGKLFF | 15 | TRBJ1-4 | NA | few | TRBV2
TGTGCCAGCTCACCTTTAGCGGCAGGATCAAAACTCCTCGAGCAGTACTTC | CASSPLAAGSKLLEQYF | 17 | TRBJ2-7 | NA | NA | TRBV18
TGTGCCAGCAGTGAAGGTGCGGGGGCTCCCCACGAGCAGTACTTC | CASSEGAGAPHEQYF | 15 | TRBJ2-7 | NA | NA | TRBV6-1
TGTGCCTGGAGACAGGGGGGAAATAGGAATCAGCCCCAGCATTTT | CAWRQGGNRNQPQHF | 15 | TRBJ1-5 | TRBD1 | NA | TRBV30
TGTGCCAGCAGTGAAAATGCGGGGGCAGAGCAGTTCTTC | CASSENAGAEQFF | 13 | TRBJ2-1 | NA | NA | TRBV25-1
TGTGCCAGCAGCGTAGCAGCCGGGACAGGATATGGCTACACCTTC | CASSVAAGTGYGYTF | 15 | TRBJ1-2 | TRBD1 | NA | TRBV9
TGTGCCAGCAGCTTGTCGAGGATTAATGAAAAACTGTTTTTT | CASSLSRINEKLFF | 14 | TRBJ1-4 | NA | NA | TRBV7-2
TGTGCCAGTAGTATGGAGTCTCGGGAGACCCAGTACTTC | CASSMESRETQYF | 13 | TRBJ2-5 | NA | NA | TRBV19
TGCGCCACCGGGACACCCAACACCGGGGAGCTGTTTTTT | CATGTPNTGELFF | 13 | TRBJ2-2 | NA | NA | TRBV10-1
TGTGCCAGCAGGGAACAGGGGCAAAGCACTGAAGCTTTCTTT | CASREQGQSTEAFF | 14 | TRBJ1-1 | TRBD1 | NA | TRBV2
TGCGCCAGCAGCTTGGACCCGGGGAGACAGGGGTTCGTTGAAAAACTGTTTTTT | CASSLDPGRQGFVEKLFF | 18 | TRBJ1-4 | TRBD1 | NA | TRBV5-1
TGTGCCAGTAGAGACAGTAGCACAGATACGCAGTATTTT | CASRDSSTDTQYF | 13 | TRBJ2-3 | NA | NA | TRBV19
TGTGCCGGGTCCCGAAGGGGTTCCTACAATGAGCAGTTCTTC | CAGSRRGSYNEQFF | 14 | TRBJ2-1 | NA | NA | TRBV2
TGTGCCAGCATCCCCAGGGGAACTGAAGCTTTCTTT | CASIPRGTEAFF | 12 | TRBJ1-1 | NA | NA | TRBV7-9
TGTGCCAGCAGCCGGAGCGGACAGGGTGTTGAGCCCCAGCATTTT | CASSRSGQGVEPQHF | 15 | TRBJ1-5 | TRBD1 | NA | TRBV13
TGTGCCAGCTCCCGCGAGTCAGGGGGCTACCAAGAGACCCAGTACTTC | CASSRESGGYQETQYF | 16 | TRBJ2-5 | TRBD1 | NA | TRBV18
TGCGCCACGTCCCGGGACAGGGTGAACACTGAAGCTTTCTTT | CATSRDRVNTEAFF | 14 | TRBJ1-1 | TRBD1 | few | TRBV10-2
TGTGCCAGCAGCGGGGCCGGGACAGGGGTGGGCAATCAGCCCCAGCATTTT | CASSGAGTGVGNQPQHF | 17 | TRBJ1-5 | TRBD1 | NA | TRBV7-8
TGTGCCAGCGCACAGGGGGGGCTCCAAGAGACCCAGTACTTC | CASAQGGLQETQYF | 14 | TRBJ2-5 | NA | NA | TRBV18
TGTGCCAGTACCAAGGCCGGGGAGAACACTGAAGCTTTCTTT | CASTKAGENTEAFF | 14 | TRBJ1-1 | NA | NA | TRBV19
TGTGCTAGTGGTTTCGGCGGGGGCACTACTTACTCCTACAATGAGCAGTTCTTC | CASGFGGGTTYSYNEQFF | 18 | TRBJ2-1 | NA | NA | TRBV12-5
TGCAGCGTTGAACTTCGAACGGGGAGTGAAGCTTTCTTT | CSVELRTGSEAFF | 13 | TRBJ1-1 | NA | once | TRBV29-1
TGTGCCAGCAGCCCTCAAGGAATCGGGTATAATGAGCAGTTCTTC | CASSPQGIGYNEQFF | 15 | TRBJ2-1 | NA | NA | TRBV9
TGTGCCAGCAGTTGGGATCAGGGAGGCTACGAGCAGTACTTC | CASSWDQGGYEQYF | 14 | TRBJ2-7 | NA | NA | TRBV6-5
TGTGCCAGCAGTTACGGGACAGGGGCATCCGGAAACACCATATATTTT | CASSYGTGASGNTIYF | 16 | TRBJ1-3 | TRBD1 | NA | TRBV6-5
TGCGCCAGCAGCGGGAGGGTAGGAGGGTTGAACACTGAAGCTTTCTTT | CASSGRVGGLNTEAFF | 16 | TRBJ1-1 | NA | NA | TRBV5-1
TGTGCCAGCAGTGAAGCTCTCGGACTAGCGGGGGGGAATGAGCAGTTCTTC | CASSEALGLAGGNEQFF | 17 | TRBJ2-1 | TRBD2 | NA | TRBV2
TGTGCCAGCAGTGCCGGGGGTACCGGGGAGCTGTTTTTT | CASSAGGTGELFF | 13 | TRBJ2-2 | NA | NA | TRBV6-5
TGTGCCAGTAGTTACGGACAGGGGGCGGAACAGCCCCAGCATTTT | CASSYGQGAEQPQHF | 15 | TRBJ1-5 | TRBD1 | few | TRBV19
TGTGCCAGCAGTTACGAGGCAGGGCCTTCTGGAAACACCATATATTTT | CASSYEAGPSGNTIYF | 16 | TRBJ1-3 | NA | NA | TRBV6-5
TGTGCCACCAGCAGAGGAGGGTTGAACACTGAAGCTTTCTTT | CATSRGGLNTEAFF | 14 | TRBJ1-1 | NA | NA | TRBV15
TGCGCCAGCAGTCAATCGGAGCTGCGGGAGACCCAGTACTTC | CASSQSELRETQYF | 14 | TRBJ2-5 | NA | NA | TRBV23-1
TGTGCCAGTACTTTAGCAGGGGGCGCGGCCCTACGTGAAGCTTTCTTT | CASTLAGGAALREAFF | 16 | TRBJ1-1 | TRBD1 | many | TRBV19
TGCGCCAGCAGTGGGACTAGCGGGTTCACAGATACGCAGTATTTT | CASSGTSGFTDTQYF | 15 | TRBJ2-3 | TRBD2 | few | TRBV5-1
TGTGCCAGCAGTGAAAGTGGGGGAGGGGTAGAGACCCAGTACTTC | CASSESGGGVETQYF | 15 | TRBJ2-5 | TRBD2 | NA | TRBV2
TGTGCCTGGAGTTTAGCGGCATCCAAGTACTTC | CAWSLAASKYF | 11 | TRBJ2-7 | NA | NA | TRBV30
TGTGCCAGCAGTTTAGGGTTACTAGCGGGCCGTTACAATGAGCAGTTCTTC | CASSLGLLAGRYNEQFF | 17 | TRBJ2-1 | TRBD2 | once | TRBV27
TGTGCCAGCACAGGGTCGCAGAGCTTATGGGACACTGAAGCTTTCTTT | CASTGSQSLWDTEAFF | 16 | TRBJ1-1 | NA | NA | TRBV28
TGCGCCAGCAGCTTTAGCGGGAGGGCGAACACCGGGGAGCTGTTTTTT | CASSFSGRANTGELFF | 16 | TRBJ2-2 | TRBD2 | NA | TRBV5-1
TGTGCCAGCAGCCTGAGTAGTGAGCAGTTCTTC | CASSLSSEQFF | 11 | TRBJ2-1 | NA | NA | TRBV5-6
TGTGCCAGCAGTAAAGGGGGCTCTGGAAACACCATATATTTT | CASSKGGSGNTIYF | 14 | TRBJ1-3 | NA | NA | TRBV6-5
TGTGCCAGCAGCCCCCTACCCGGCAGGGGGCGATACAATCAGCCCCAGCATTTT | CASSPLPGRGRYNQPQHF | 18 | TRBJ1-5 | TRBD1 | few | TRBV7-6
TGTGCTAGTGGAGCGGGACACCCTAGCTCAGAGACCCAGTACTTC | CASGAGHPSSETQYF | 15 | TRBJ2-5 | NA | NA | TRBV12-5